This TCR beta chain was profiled in a study of OX40 agonist ivuxolimab in advanced cancers. Describing the broader study: The costimulatory receptor OX40 (CD134) was targeted by ivuxolimab, a fully human IgG2 agonistic monoclonal antibody. Intravenous ivuxolimab was administered to patients every 2 weeks at six dose levels: 0.01, 0.1, 0.3, 1.5, 3 and 10 mg/kg. Prior anti-PD-1, anti-PD-L1 or anti-CTLA-4 therapy was permitted, and checkpoint inhibitors had been received by roughly 42% of dose-escalation patients. The paper covers the monotherapy dose-escalation part of the phase I ivuxolimab trial, which included N ≈ 52 patients. Partial responses were achieved by three dose-escalation patients, of whom one had hepatocellular carcinoma and two had cutaneous melanoma. Among the roughly 52 dose-escalation patients, around 19 had hepatocellular carcinoma, roughly 15 melanoma, 9 renal cell carcinoma and 9 head and neck cancer. In the dose-escalation cohort, 82.7% of patients were male, and the mean age was approximately 60 years with a range of about 20 to 79. Peripheral TCRbeta sequencing aimed to test whether ivuxolimab altered TCR sequence diversity and caused clonal T-cell expansion. General conclusions and limits of the study: In the 0.1-3.0 mg/kg groups, partial responders had among the lowest normalized peripheral clonal expansion, particularly in CD8+ T cells. At doses of 0.1 to 3.0 mg/kg, clonal expansion of both CD4+ and CD8+ blood T cells was observed from baseline to week 6. Low levels of normalized T-cell clonal expansion were also seen in some nonresponding patients. After ivuxolimab, expanded clones were on average more numerous among CD8+ T cells than among CD4+ T cells. Which antigens the clonally expanded peripheral T cells were specific for was not determined.

To sequence the TCRbeta CDR3 region, genomic DNA was isolated from the sorted cells. The immunoSEQ Assay was used to sequence the TCRbeta CDR3 regions. TCRdb's version of the immuneACCESS table is confined to in-frame rearrangements and falls short of the full clone set. An unresolved V gene accounts for under half of the shortfall where checked; the remainder is of unknown origin. This sample gives 77,000 or so clones in total; 85% to 95% of them show up just once. The ten largest clones take up 0.32% of the sample. The trial excluded patients who had a history of autoimmune disease or were on systemic immunosuppression. In every dose cohort, peripheral blood was drawn for TCR sequencing at baseline, cycle 4 day 1, and cycle 7 day 1. Samples came from an open-label, multicenter, first-in-human phase I dose-escalation trial of ivuxolimab. The trial enrolled adults with locally advanced or metastatic head and neck squamous cell, hepatocellular, melanoma or renal cell carcinoma. Before TCR sequencing, CD4+ T cells and CD8+ T cells from peripheral blood were sorted into separate populations.

Worth noting for this clone: Its target antigen remains unknown. Per-nucleotide qualities are absent, and no much larger clonotype sits a single base away.

The germline V gene gives CDR1 as MDHEN and CDR2 as SYDVKM. V and J are truncated by 2 bases and 5 bases respectively, leaving an intervening sequence of 3 bases. The CDR3 holds 12 amino acids from the cysteine to the phenylalanine. Only the CDR3 DNA is retained, 36 bases long and in frame from the first base. This sequence uses TRBV28 and TRBJ1-4, with the D gene not clear enough to name. This sample comprised CD4+ or CD8+ T cells sorted from blood, obtained in a trial of the OX40 agonist ivuxolimab. The TCR originated in an adult with an advanced solid tumor such as melanoma, head and neck, liver or kidney cancer. The CDR3 region has the sequence CASSLLNEKLFF. The bases read TGTGCCAGCAGTTTACTGAATGAAAAACTGTTTTTT.